Included here is one T cell receptor (beta chain) sequence, with context. Its antigen is unidentified. Clones were read by immunoSEQ multiplex PCR, and TCRdb kept only the in-frame ones, dropping some. The profile shows 70,000 to 85,000 clones, around 87% of them singletons. The data belong to a study of OX40 agonist ivuxolimab in advanced cancers. Study summary: The patients received agonistic anti-OX40 (CD134) antibody ivuxolimab. Study outcomes and limitations: Averaging showed that CD8+ T cells had more expanded clones than CD4+ did. Expanded peripheral T cells had an undetermined antigen specificity.

If patients had autoimmune disease history or systemic immunosuppression, they were excluded. This clonotype was obtained from an adult with an advanced solid tumor such as melanoma, head and neck, liver or kidney cancer. The sample in question was CD4+ or CD8+ T cells sorted from blood, obtained in a trial of the OX40 agonist ivuxolimab.

The CDR3 DNA reads TGTGCCAGTAGTCAATCGACTAGCGGCACCGGGGAGCTGTTTTTT. Protein: CASSQSTSGTGELFF. The rearrangement uses TRBV19 and TRBJ2-2; 9 bases line up with TRBD2. This CDR3 has 15 amino acids. Trimming took 5 bases from V and 4 from J; bases not matched to a gene: 5. Germline V lookup: CDR1 LNHDA, CDR2 SQIVND (reference sequence).